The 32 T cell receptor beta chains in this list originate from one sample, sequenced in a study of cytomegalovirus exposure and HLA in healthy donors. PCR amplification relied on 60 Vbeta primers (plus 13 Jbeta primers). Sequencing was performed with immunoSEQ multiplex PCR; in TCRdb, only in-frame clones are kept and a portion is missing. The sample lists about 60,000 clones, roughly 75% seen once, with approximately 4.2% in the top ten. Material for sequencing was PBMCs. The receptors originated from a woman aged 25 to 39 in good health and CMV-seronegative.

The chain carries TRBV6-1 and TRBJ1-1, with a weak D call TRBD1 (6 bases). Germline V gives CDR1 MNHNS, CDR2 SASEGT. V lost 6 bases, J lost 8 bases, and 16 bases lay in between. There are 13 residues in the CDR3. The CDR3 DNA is TGTGCCAGCAGAGCTAGGGGGACCCCCGAAGCTTTCTTT. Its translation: CASRARGTPEAFF.

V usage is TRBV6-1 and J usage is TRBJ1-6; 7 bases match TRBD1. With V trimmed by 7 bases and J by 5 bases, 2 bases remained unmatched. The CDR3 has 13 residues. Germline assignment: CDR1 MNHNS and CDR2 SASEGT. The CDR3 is CASMTGNNSPLHF. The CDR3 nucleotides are TGTGCCAGCATGACAGGGAATAATTCACCCCTCCACTTT.

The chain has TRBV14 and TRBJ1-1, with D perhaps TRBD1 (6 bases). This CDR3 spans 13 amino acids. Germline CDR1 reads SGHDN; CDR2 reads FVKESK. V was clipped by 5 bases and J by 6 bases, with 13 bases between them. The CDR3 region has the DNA TGTGCCAGCAGCTCTACCTGGACAGCTGAAGCTTTCTTT. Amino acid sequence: CASSSTWTAEAFF.

In nucleotides, the CDR3 is TGTGCCAGCAGCTCTTTCAGCTCCTACGAGCAGTACTTC. Translation: CASSSFSSYEQYF. The rearrangement joins TRBV7-2 to TRBJ2-7; no firm D call. The CDR3 is 13 amino acids. The V end lost 4 bases, the J end lost 0 bases, and 7 bases lay between the germline ends. Germline CDR1 and CDR2: SGHTA and FQGNSA.

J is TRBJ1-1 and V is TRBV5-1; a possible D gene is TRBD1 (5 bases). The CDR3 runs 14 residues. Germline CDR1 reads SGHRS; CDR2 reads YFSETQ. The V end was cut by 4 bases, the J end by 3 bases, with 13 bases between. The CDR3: CASSRRESDTEAFF. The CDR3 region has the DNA TGCGCCAGCAGCCGCAGGGAATCGGACACTGAAGCTTTCTTT.

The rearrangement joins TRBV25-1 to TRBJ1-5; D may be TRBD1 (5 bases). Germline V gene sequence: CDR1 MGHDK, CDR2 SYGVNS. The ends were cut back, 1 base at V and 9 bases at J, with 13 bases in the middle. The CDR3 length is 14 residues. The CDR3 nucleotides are TGTGCCAGCAGTGAATTCGGGGGGTTGGGGCCCCAGCATTTT. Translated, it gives CASSEFGGLGPQHF.

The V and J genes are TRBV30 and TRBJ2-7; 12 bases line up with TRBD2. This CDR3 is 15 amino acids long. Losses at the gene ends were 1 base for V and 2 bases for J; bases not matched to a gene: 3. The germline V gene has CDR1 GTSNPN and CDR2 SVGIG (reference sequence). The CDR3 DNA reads TGTGCCTGGAGTGGGACTAGCGGGATTGCCTACGAGCAGTACTTC. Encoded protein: CAWSGTSGIAYEQYF.

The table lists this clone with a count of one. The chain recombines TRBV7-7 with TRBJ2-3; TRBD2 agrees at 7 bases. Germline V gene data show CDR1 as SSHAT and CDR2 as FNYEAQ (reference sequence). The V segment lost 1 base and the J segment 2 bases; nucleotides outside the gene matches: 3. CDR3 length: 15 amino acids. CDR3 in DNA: TGTGCCAGCAGCTTAGGGCGGGGGACCACAGATACGCAGTATTTT. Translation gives CASSLGRGTTDTQYF.

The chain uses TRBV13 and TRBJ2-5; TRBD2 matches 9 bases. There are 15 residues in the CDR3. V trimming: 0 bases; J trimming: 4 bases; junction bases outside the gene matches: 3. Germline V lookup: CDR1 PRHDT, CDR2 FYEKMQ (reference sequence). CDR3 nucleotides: TGTGCCAGCAGCTTAGGCCTACTAGCGGGAGAGACCCAGTACTTC. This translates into CASSLGLLAGETQYF.

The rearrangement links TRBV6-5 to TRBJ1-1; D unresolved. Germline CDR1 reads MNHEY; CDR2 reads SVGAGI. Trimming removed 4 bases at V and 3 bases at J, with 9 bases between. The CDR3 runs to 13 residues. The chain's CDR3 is CASSLGGHTEAFF. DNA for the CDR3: TGTGCCAGCAGTTTGGGAGGTCACACTGAAGCTTTCTTT.

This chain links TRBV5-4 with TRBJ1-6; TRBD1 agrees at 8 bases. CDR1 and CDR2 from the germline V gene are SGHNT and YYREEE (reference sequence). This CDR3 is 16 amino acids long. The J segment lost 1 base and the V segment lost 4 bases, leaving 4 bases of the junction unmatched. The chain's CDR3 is CASSRDRRSYNSPLHF. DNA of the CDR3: TGTGCCAGCAGCCGGGACAGGAGGTCCTATAATTCACCCCTCCACTTT.

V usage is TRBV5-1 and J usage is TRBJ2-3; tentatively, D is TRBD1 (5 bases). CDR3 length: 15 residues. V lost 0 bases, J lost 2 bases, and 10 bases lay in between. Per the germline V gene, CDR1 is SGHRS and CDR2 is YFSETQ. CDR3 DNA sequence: TGCGCCAGCAGCTTGGGCGACAGTTACACAGATACGCAGTATTTT. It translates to CASSLGDSYTDTQYF. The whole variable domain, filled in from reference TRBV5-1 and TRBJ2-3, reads KAGVTQTPRYLIKTRGQQVTLSCSPISGHRSVSWYQQTPGQGLQFLFEYFSETQRNKGNFPGRFSGRQFSNSRSEMNVSTLELGDSALYLCASSLGDSYTDTQYFGPGTRLTVL.

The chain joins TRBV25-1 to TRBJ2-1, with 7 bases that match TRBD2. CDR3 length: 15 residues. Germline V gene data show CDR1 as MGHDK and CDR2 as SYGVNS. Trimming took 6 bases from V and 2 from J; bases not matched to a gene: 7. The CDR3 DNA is TGTGCCAGCAGGCGGAGCGGGACGACCTACAATGAGCAGTTCTTC. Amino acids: CASRRSGTTYNEQFF.

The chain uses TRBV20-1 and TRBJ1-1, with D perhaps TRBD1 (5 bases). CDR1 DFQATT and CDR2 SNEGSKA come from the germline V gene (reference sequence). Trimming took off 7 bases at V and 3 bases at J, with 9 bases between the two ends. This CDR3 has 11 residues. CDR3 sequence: CSVEGDTEAFF. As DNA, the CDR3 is TGCAGTGTTGAAGGGGACACTGAAGCTTTCTTT.

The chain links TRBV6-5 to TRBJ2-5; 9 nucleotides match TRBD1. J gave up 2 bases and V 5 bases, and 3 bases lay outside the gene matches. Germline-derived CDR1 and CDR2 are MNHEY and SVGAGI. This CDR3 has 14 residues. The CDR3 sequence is CASSLGQGQETQYF. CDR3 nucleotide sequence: TGTGCCAGCAGTCTCGGACAGGGGCAAGAGACCCAGTACTTC.

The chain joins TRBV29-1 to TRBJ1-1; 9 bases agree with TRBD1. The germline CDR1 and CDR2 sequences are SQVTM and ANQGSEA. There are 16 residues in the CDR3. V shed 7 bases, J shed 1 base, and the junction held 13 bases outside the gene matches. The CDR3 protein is CSAYRGRDWGNTEAFF. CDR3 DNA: TGCAGCGCGTACAGGGGGCGCGATTGGGGGAACACTGAAGCTTTCTTT.

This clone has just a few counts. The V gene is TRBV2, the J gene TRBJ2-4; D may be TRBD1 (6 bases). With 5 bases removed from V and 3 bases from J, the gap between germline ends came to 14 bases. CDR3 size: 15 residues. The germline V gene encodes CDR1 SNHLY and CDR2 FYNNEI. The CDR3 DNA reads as TGTGCCAGCAGTACACAGGGCGGAAACAAAAACATTCAGTACTTC. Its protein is CASSTQGGNKNIQYF. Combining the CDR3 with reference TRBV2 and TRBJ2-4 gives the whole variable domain EPEVTQTPSHQVTQMGQEVILRCVPISNHLYFYWYRQILGQKVEFLVSFYNNEISEKSEIFDDQFSVERPDGSNFTLKIRSTKLEDSAMYFCASSTQGGNKNIQYFGAGTRLSVL.

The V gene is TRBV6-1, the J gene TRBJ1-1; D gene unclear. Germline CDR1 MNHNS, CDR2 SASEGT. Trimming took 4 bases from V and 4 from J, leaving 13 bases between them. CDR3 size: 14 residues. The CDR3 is CASSGGGGGTEAFF. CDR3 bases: TGTGCCAGCAGTGGCGGAGGCGGAGGCACTGAAGCTTTCTTT.

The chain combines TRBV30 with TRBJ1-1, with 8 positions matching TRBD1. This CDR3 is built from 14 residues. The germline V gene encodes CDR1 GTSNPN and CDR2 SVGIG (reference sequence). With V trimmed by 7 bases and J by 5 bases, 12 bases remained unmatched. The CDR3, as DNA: TGTGCCTCCGTGGACAGGGTTTTGAGGACTGAAGCTTTCTTT. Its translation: CASVDRVLRTEAFF.

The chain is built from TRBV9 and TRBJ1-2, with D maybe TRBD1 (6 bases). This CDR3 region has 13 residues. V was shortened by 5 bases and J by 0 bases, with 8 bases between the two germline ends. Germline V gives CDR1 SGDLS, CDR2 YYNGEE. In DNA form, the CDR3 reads TGTGCCAGCAGTGGACAGTCTAACTATGGCTACACCTTC. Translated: CASSGQSNYGYTF.

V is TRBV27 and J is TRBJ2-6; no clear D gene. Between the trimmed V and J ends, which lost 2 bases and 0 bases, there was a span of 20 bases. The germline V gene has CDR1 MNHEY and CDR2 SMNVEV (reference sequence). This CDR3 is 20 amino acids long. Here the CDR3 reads CASSLSPRVAFSSGANVLTF. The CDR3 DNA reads TGTGCCAGCAGTTTAAGTCCCCGGGTAGCCTTCTCCTCTGGGGCCAACGTCCTGACTTTC.

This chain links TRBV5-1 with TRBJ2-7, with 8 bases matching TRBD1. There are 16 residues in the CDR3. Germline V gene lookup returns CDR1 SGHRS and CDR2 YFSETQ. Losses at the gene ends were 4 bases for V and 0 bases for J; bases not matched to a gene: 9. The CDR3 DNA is TGCGCCAGCAGCCCCGGGACAGGCATTAGCTCCTACGAGCAGTACTTC. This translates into CASSPGTGISSYEQYF. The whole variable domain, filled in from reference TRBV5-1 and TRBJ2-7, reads KAGVTQTPRYLIKTRGQQVTLSCSPISGHRSVSWYQQTPGQGLQFLFEYFSETQRNKGNFPGRFSGRQFSNSRSEMNVSTLELGDSALYLCASSPGTGISSYEQYFGPGTRLTVT.

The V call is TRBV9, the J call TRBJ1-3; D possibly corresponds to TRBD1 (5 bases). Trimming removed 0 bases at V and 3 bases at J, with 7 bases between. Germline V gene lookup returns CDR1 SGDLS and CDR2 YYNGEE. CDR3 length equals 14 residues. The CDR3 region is CASSVGQGGNTIYF. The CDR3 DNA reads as TGTGCCAGCAGCGTAGGTCAGGGTGGAAACACCATATATTTT.

CDR3 residues: CSALRGASGSIEQFF. CDR3 DNA: TGCAGCGCCCTGAGGGGAGCTAGCGGGTCGATCGAGCAGTTCTTC. The chain combines TRBV29-1 with TRBJ2-1; 8 nucleotides align to TRBD2. Trimming took 7 bases from V and 10 from J; bases not matched to a gene: 18. CDR1 and CDR2 from the germline V gene are SQVTM and ANQGSEA. CDR3 length equals 15 residues.

The CDR3 nucleotides read TGTCCAGACAGGTCCCTCTCAACTAATGAAAAACTGTTTTTT. This gives the protein CPDRSLSTNEKLFF. V gene TRBV6-1 combines with J gene TRBJ1-4; a weak D match, TRBD1 (6 bases). This CDR3 spans 14 amino acids. Per the germline V gene, CDR1 is MNHNS and CDR2 is SASEGT.

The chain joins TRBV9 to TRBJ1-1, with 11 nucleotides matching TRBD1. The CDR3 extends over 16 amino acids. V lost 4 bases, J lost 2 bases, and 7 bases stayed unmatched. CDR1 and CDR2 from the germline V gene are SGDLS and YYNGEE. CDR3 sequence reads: CASSPRDRGGNTEAFF. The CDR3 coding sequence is TGTGCCAGCAGCCCACGGGACAGGGGGGGAAACACTGAAGCTTTCTTT.

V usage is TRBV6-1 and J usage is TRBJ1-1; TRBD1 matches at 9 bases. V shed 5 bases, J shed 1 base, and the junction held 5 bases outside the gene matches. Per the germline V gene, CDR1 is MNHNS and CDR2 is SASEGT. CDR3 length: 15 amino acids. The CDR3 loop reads CASSPTGGKNTEAFF. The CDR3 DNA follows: TGTGCCAGCAGTCCGACAGGGGGGAAGAACACTGAAGCTTTCTTT.

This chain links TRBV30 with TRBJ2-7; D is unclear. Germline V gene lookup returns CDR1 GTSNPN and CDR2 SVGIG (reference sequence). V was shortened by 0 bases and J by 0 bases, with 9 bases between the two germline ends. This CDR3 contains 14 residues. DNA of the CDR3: TGTGCCTGGAGTGTTGGCTACAGCTCCTACGAGCAGTACTTC. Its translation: CAWSVGYSSYEQYF.

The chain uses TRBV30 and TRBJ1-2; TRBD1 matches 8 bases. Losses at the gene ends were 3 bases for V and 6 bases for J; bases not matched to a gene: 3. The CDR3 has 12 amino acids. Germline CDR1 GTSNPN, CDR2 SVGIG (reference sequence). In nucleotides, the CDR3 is TGTGCCTGGAGCTCGGGACAGGATGGCTACACCTTC. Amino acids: CAWSSGQDGYTF. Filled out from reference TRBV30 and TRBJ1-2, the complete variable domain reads SQTIHQWPATLVQPVGSPLSLECTVEGTSNPNLYWYRQAAGRGLQLLFYSVGIGQISSEVPQNLSASRPQDRQFILSSKKLLLSDSGFYLCAWSSGQDGYTFGSGTRLTVV.

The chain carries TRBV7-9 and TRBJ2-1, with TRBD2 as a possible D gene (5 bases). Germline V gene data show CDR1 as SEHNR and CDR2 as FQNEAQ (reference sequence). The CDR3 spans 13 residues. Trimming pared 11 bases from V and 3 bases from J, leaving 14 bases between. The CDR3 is CAVSGKDYNEQFF. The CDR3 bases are TGTGCCGTAAGCGGAAAGGACTACAATGAGCAGTTCTTC.

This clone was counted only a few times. The CDR3: CASGGADEKLFF. The DNA for the CDR3 is TGTGCCAGCGGGGGGGCTGATGAAAAACTGTTTTTT. The rearrangement joins TRBV28 to TRBJ1-4, with a tentative D call TRBD1 (6 bases). V lost 8 bases, J lost 6 bases, and 10 bases lay in between. Germline loops: CDR1 MDHEN, CDR2 SYDVKM. This CDR3 spans 12 amino acids.

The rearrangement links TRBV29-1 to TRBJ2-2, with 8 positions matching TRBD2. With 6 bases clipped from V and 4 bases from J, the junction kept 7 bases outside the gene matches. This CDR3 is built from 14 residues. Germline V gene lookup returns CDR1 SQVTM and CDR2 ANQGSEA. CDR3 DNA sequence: TGCAGCGTGCGAGCGGGGGCCAGCACCGGGGAGCTGTTTTTT. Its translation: CSVRAGASTGELFF.